The 9 T cell receptor beta chains below all came from one sample that was sequenced in a study of beta chain features in type 1 diabetes. Isolated RNA was reverse transcribed in full, so expressed TCRB transcripts were sequenced. Method: immunoSEQ multiplex PCR; TCRdb's copy keeps in-frame clones and lacks some. The table records 300,000 or so clones, approximately 15% of them present only once. Whole-study findings and limits: People with Type 1 diabetes carried modestly yet significantly shorter TCRB CDR3s in all four CD4+ subsets.

The antigens these receptors bind are not known. Specimen: naive CD4+ T cells from blood. Receptors originate from a woman in her late teens or twenties with type 1 diabetes.

This clone was counted a few times. The chain joins TRBV27 to TRBJ2-1, with TRBD2 matching over 9 bases. From germline, CDR1 is MNHEY and CDR2 SMNVEV (reference sequence). V shed 3 bases and J 9 bases; nucleotides not matched to a gene: 15. This CDR3 is 17 amino acids long. As DNA, the CDR3 is TGTGCCAGCAGTTTTAGTAGCGGGAGACGACCGGGTCCTGAGCAGTTCTTC. This codes for CASSFSSGRRPGPEQFF.

This rearrangement joins TRBV5-6 to TRBJ2-1, with TRBD1 as a possible D gene (6 bases). This CDR3 region has 14 residues. V was cut by 8 bases and J by 7 bases, with 19 bases left in between. CDR1 and CDR2 from the germline V gene are SGHDT and YYEEEE. The CDR3 nucleotides are TGTGCCAGTTCTTATACAGGGTTGGGAAATGAGCAGTTCTTC. The encoded protein is CASSYTGLGNEQFF.

The rearrangement uses TRBV2 and TRBJ2-2, with D hard to call. The CDR3 length is 15 residues. CDR1 and CDR2 from the germline V gene are SNHLY and FYNNEI. V was shortened by 6 bases and J by 4 bases, with 15 bases between the two germline ends. CDR3 DNA sequence: TGTGCCAGCAGCTACCCCGTTGTCGGCACCGGGGAGCTGTTTTTT. Its protein is CASSYPVVGTGELFF.

The chain combines TRBV11-2 with TRBJ2-2; no definite D call. This CDR3 is 15 amino acids long. V was trimmed by 5 bases and J by 5 bases, leaving 15 bases between them. Per the germline V gene, CDR1 is SGHAT and CDR2 is FQNNGV. The CDR3 DNA reads TGTGCCAGCAGCCACGGGTCTTTAAATACCGGGGAGCTGTTTTTT. It codes for CASSHGSLNTGELFF. The entire variable domain, with the rest obtained from reference TRBV11-2 and TRBJ2-2, is as follows: EAGVAQSPRYKIIEKRQSVAFWCNPISGHATLYWYQQILGQGPKLLIQFQNNGVVDDSQLPKDRFSAERLKGVDSTLKIQPAKLEDSAVYLCASSHGSLNTGELFFGEGSRLTVL.

J is TRBJ2-1 and V is TRBV7-2, with 12 bases identical to TRBD2. Germline V gives CDR1 SGHTA, CDR2 FQGNSA. J gave up 7 bases and V 1 base, and 8 bases lay outside the gene matches. This CDR3 has 17 amino acids. The CDR3 spells CASSLVASGRARNEQFF. Here the CDR3 DNA reads TGTGCCAGCAGCTTAGTAGCTAGCGGGAGGGCTAGGAATGAGCAGTTCTTC. Looking up the rest from reference TRBV7-2 and TRBJ2-1 gives the full variable domain: GAGVSQSPSNKVTEKGKDVELRCDPISGHTALYWYRQSLGQGLEFLIYFQGNSAPDKSGLPSDRFSAERTGGSVSTLTIQRTQQEDSAVYLCASSLVASGRARNEQFFGPGTRLTVL.

This clone was counted between two and nine times. V usage is TRBV5-1 and J usage is TRBJ2-3; D is possibly TRBD1 (6 bases). CDR3 length: 15 residues. Germline CDR1 is SGHRS and CDR2 is YFSETQ. The V end lost 1 base, the J end lost 0 bases, and 9 bases lay between the germline ends. The CDR3 region has the DNA TGCGCCAGCAGCTTGAGGGGACATAGCACAGATACGCAGTATTTT. Translation: CASSLRGHSTDTQYF. Based on the CDR3 plus reference TRBV5-1 and TRBJ2-3, the full variable domain is KAGVTQTPRYLIKTRGQQVTLSCSPISGHRSVSWYQQTPGQGLQFLFEYFSETQRNKGNFPGRFSGRQFSNSRSEMNVSTLELGDSALYLCASSLRGHSTDTQYFGPGTRLTVL.

V is TRBV4-1 and J is TRBJ2-3; D uncertain. Germline V gene sequence: CDR1 MGHRA, CDR2 YSYEKL. The CDR3 sequence is 13 residues long. Trimming shortened V by 8 bases and J by 3 bases, and 12 bases separated the two germline ends. For the CDR3, the DNA is TGCGCCAGCCGAAAACAGAATACAGATACGCAGTATTTT. Amino acid sequence: CASRKQNTDTQYF.

The V gene is TRBV5-5, the J gene TRBJ2-5; D ambiguous. The length of the CDR3 is 14 residues. Per germline, CDR1 SGHKS and CDR2 YYEKEE (reference sequence). Trimming removed 0 bases at V and 1 base at J, with 7 bases between. The DNA for the CDR3 is TGTGCCAGCAGCTTGGGAGGAGCCCAAGAGACCCAGTACTTC. Translation gives CASSLGGAQETQYF. Variable domain in full (rest from reference TRBV5-5 and TRBJ2-5): DAGVTQSPTHLIKTRGQQVTLRCSPISGHKSVSWYQQVLGQGPQFIFQYYEKEERGRGNFPDRFSARQFPNYSSELNVNALLLGDSALYLCASSLGGAQETQYFGPGTRLLVL.

This clone showed up just a few times. V gene TRBV7-2 combines with J gene TRBJ2-3, with D perhaps matching TRBD2 (6 bases). The CDR3 contains 13 residues. Trimming stripped 1 base from V and 4 bases from J, with 6 bases between. The germline V gene encodes CDR1 SGHTA and CDR2 FQGNSA. The CDR3 sequence: CASSLVAADTQYF. The CDR3 DNA is TGTGCCAGCAGCTTAGTAGCGGCAGATACGCAGTATTTT. The complete variable domain, with remaining parts taken from reference TRBV7-2 and TRBJ2-3, reads GAGVSQSPSNKVTEKGKDVELRCDPISGHTALYWYRQSLGQGLEFLIYFQGNSAPDKSGLPSDRFSAERTGGSVSTLTIQRTQQEDSAVYLCASSLVAADTQYFGPGTRLTVL.